The sequence of this T cell receptor (beta chain) was determined in a study of tumor-infiltrating lymphocytes in glioblastoma multiforme. TCRB libraries came from RNA via three nested multiplex PCR rounds. TCRB cDNA was made from roughly 450 ng total RNA. TCRdb fed the multiplex PCR reads into MiXCR, producing one record per CDR3 protein. The sample carries 13,000 or so distinct CDR3 sequences, 66% recorded once. V lost 9 bases, J lost 6 bases, and 6 bases stayed unmatched. CDR3 length equals 14 residues. Germline V gives CDR1 SGHNT, CDR2 YENEEA. A word on this clonotype: Its antigen is not identified.

General observations from the study: Just one glioblastoma patient contributed to the TCR-mutation comparison. T cells were not sorted into functional subsets.

The specimen sequenced was brain tumor tissue. The source of this sequence is a male donor with glioblastoma. J is TRBJ2-1 and V is TRBV11-3, with 12 bases matching TRBD2. The CDR3 DNA sequence: TGTGCCAGTCCTAGCGGGAGGGCCTCCAATGAGCAGTTCTTC. Translated: CASPSGRASNEQFF. The complete variable domain, with remaining parts taken from reference TRBV11-3 and TRBJ2-1, reads EAGVVQSPRYKIIEKKQPVAFWCNPISGHNTLYWYLQNLGQGPELLIRYENEEAVDDSQLPKDRFSAERLKGVDSTLKIQPAELGDSAVYLCASPSGRASNEQFFGPGTRLTVL.